The text below deals with one T cell receptor beta chain. This sample is part of a study of blood T cell repertoires in COVID-19. In the source study's methods: Reference gene primer amplification gave estimated nucleated cell counts. Profiling relied on immunoSEQ multiplex PCR, and the TCRdb table lists in-frame clones only, not all of them. V and J calls and clone size are given by that table; D and trimming were obtained from the DNA. The table lists roughly 150,000 clones, 84% of them singletons. One Seattle source followed patients from active infection through their disease course. The V gene's germline CDR1 is SGHNT and CDR2 YENEEA. The length of the CDR3 is 14 residues. Trimming pared 2 bases from V and 4 bases from J, leaving 11 bases between.

The specimen was peripheral blood. The chain links TRBV11-3 to TRBJ1-2; D is unclear. The source of this sequence is a woman aged 80 or older with COVID-19, enrolled during active disease. As DNA, the CDR3 is TGTGCCAGCAGCTTAAGGGTGAGGGCCTATGGCTACACCTTC. This codes for CASSLRVRAYGYTF.